The T cell receptor (beta chain) under discussion was sequenced for a study of naive and memory T cell subsets (dated 2017 in TCRdb). About the study as a whole: The study applied an open-source, UMI-based TCR alpha and beta sequencing pipeline to sorted naive and memory peripheral blood T cell subsets. The functional CMV T cell responses agreed completely with IgG serology results. RNA was DNase-treated and reverse transcribed with TCR constant-region primers, mostly using SuperScript III. Broad study findings and their caveats: TCR abundance followed a power law whose exponent differed between naive and memory subsets but was consistent across the three individuals. RNA-based TCR counts may be influenced by expression changes linked to T cell activation and differentiation. In both CD4 and CD8 cells, a rise in Gini index and a fall in Shannon and inverse Simpson diversity were observed from naive through CM, EM and EMRA. Clonotypes were defined as single alpha or beta chain sequences, not paired alpha/beta receptors. A few larger clonotypes were found in naive repertoires, especially CD8, and these larger clonotypes were possibly memory cells re-expressing CD45RA. Following error correction, more than 95% of naive TCR sequences occurred only once, which made naive abundance distributions much steeper than those of memory subsets. The repertoire findings for the naive and memory subsets could not be validated against a ground truth, as none was available.

The germline V gene supplies CDR1 KGHDR and CDR2 SFDVKD. The CDR3 numbers 15 residues from cysteine through phenylalanine. The read is trimmed to its CDR3 DNA, 45 bases read in frame from base 1. The V and J ends are trimmed by 3 bases and 0 bases, leaving 9 bases between them. TCR alpha and beta chain libraries were amplified separately from the second PCR step onward. To determine each donor's CMV status, fresh PBMCs were stimulated overnight with CMV viral lysate, and IFNgamma production from CD4+ T cells was then assessed. Miltenyi beads were used first to positively select CD4 T cells, and CD8 T cells were then positively selected from the CD4-negative fraction. Cells stained for CD3, CD4, CD8, CD45RA, CD27 and a live/dead dye were sorted on a BD Aria II into four subsets by CD45RA and CD27. Blood came from three healthy volunteers, each fractionated into CD4 and CD8 T cells and then into four differentiation subsets. About 110 ml of peripheral blood was drawn per donor, and PBMC were isolated by Ficoll-Paque PLUS density-gradient centrifugation. After sorting, cells were lysed in RLT buffer, RNA was extracted using a Qiagen RNeasy kit, and the extracted RNA was stored at -80 degrees C.

Library preparation was by UMI-ligation and nested PCR. The beta constant-region primer consisted of an equimolar mixture of two oligonucleotides that together covered TRBC1 and TRBC2. The ligated cDNA went through four rounds of PCR with nested alpha and beta constant-region primers together with the SP2 primer. T4 RNA ligase 1 ligated a single-stranded oligonucleotide carrying the SP2 primer and a 12-nucleotide UMI to the cDNA 3' end. Incubation of the ligation reaction lasted roughly 18-25 hours at 16 degrees C. To avoid over-amplification, PCR2 was usually performed as a SYBR Green qPCR and halted once a predetermined threshold was reached. Apart from the first purification, every purification step used Agencourt AMPure XP magnetic beads. Libraries were quantified by Qubit and checked on a TapeStation, where a main peak was expected near 650 bp. Pooled libraries were sequenced on an Illumina MiSeq with v2 2x251 paired-end kits, typically giving about 0.9-2.1 million reads per sample. Each sample library was pooled at approximately 4.2 nM, and about 5-7.5% PhiX was included to improve cluster recognition. Concerning the study's data processing: FASTQ reads processed by Demultiplexor were assigned V and J genes by Decombinator through tag matching that tolerated a single base-pair mismatch. UMIs were used by Collapsinator to correct both sequencing errors and frequency errors arising from PCR heterogeneity. CDR3Translator translated TCRs and extracted CDR3s from the conserved cysteine to the FGXG phenylalanine, flagging non-productive sequences. Gini, Shannon entropy and inverse Simpson indices were calculated on repertoires that had been subsampled to equal numbers of UMI-defined TCRs. Clonotype abundance distributions were fitted to a power law by maximum likelihood within the linear range. Similar UMI counts, unique TCR numbers and clonal distributions were obtained with the pipeline and with MIGEC on one naive CD8 sample. In one analysis, naive TCRs also found in any memory subset of the same donor were removed from the naive repertoire. The repertoires were searched for just under 7,500 CMV-associated CDR3 sequences that had been compiled from VDJdb and a published dataset. TCRdb reprocessing: public reads trimmed at Q25 with fastp, clones called with MiXCR, in-frame beta chains kept. When rows share a CDR3 protein, they turn into one entry using the most common DNA and genes. The V and J calls and clone size come from TCRdb's table, not from the authors' own analysis. The sample records 150,000 or so distinct CDR3 sequences, approximately 22% of which are singletons. The top ten constitute 0.09% to 0.13% of the sample.

Comment on this clonotype: Its target antigen remains unknown. No clone much larger than this one lies a single base away; base qualities are absent.

The sequencing sample was made of naive CD4+ T cells from blood. The cell subset or site label, as the study defines it: naive T cells, CD45RA high CD27+. The receptor was isolated from a human donor in good health. The rearrangement combines TRBV24-1 with TRBJ2-3; TRBD1 is possibly the D segment (6 matching bases). The nucleotides are TGTGCCACCAGTGATACAGGGCGTAGCACAGATACGCAGTATTTT. Its translation is CATSDTGRSTDTQYF.